Presented here are 22 T cell receptor beta chains from one specimen sequenced in a study of cytomegalovirus exposure and HLA in healthy donors. Researchers ran the PCR with 60 Vbeta and 13 Jbeta primers. Profiling relied on immunoSEQ multiplex PCR, and the TCRdb table lists in-frame clones only, not all of them. This table holds fewer than 150,000 clones, around 76% found once. Sequenced input: PBMCs. The receptors stem from a man between 18 and 29 years old in good health and CMV-seronegative.

This chain joins TRBV6-6 and TRBJ1-4; tentative D call: TRBD1 (6 bases). This CDR3 has 12 amino acids. The V end lost 4 bases, the J end lost 11 bases, and 11 bases lay between the germline ends. From germline, CDR1 is MNHNY and CDR2 SVGAGI (reference sequence). The CDR3 is CASSSSQGKLFF. CDR3 nucleotide sequence: TGTGCCAGCAGTTCGAGCCAGGGGAAACTGTTTTTT.

The table lists this clone with a few counts. The chain joins TRBV29-1 to TRBJ1-1; unclear D gene. Germline V lookup: CDR1 SQVTM, CDR2 ANQGSEA. Trimming left V 3 bases short and J 6 bases short, with 8 bases between. CDR3 size: 11 residues. CDR3 protein: CSVEGDSEAFF. Written as DNA, the CDR3 is TGCAGCGTTGAGGGAGATTCTGAAGCTTTCTTT.

The chain employs TRBV6-5 and TRBJ2-3; 10 bases are a match to TRBD1. J lost 6 bases, V lost 8 bases, and 11 bases had no gene match. The germline CDR1 and CDR2 sequences are MNHEY and SVGAGI. CDR3 length: 15 amino acids. CDR3 region: CASRQGAPTNDTQYF. The CDR3 bases are TGTGCCAGCCGACAGGGGGCCCCTACTAACGATACGCAGTATTTT.

This clone was detected only a few times. V and J are TRBV5-1 and TRBJ2-7; 8 bases align to TRBD1. CDR1 is SGHRS, CDR2 YFSETQ, per germline. The junction had 3 bases not matched to a gene; V was cut back by 4 bases and J by 3 bases. The CDR3 covers 13 residues. CDR3 protein: CASSEGQVYEQYF. CDR3 nucleotide sequence: TGCGCCAGCAGCGAGGGACAGGTCTACGAGCAGTACTTC.

The J gene is TRBJ2-7, the V gene TRBV7-2; 8 nucleotides match TRBD1. Germline V CDR1 and CDR2: SGHTA, FQGNSA. J gave up 5 bases and V 3 bases, and 9 bases lay outside the gene matches. This CDR3 has 15 amino acids. The CDR3 DNA is TGTGCCAGCAGCTTGGAGCAGGGGGCTAGGGACGAGCAGTACTTC. It is translated as CASSLEQGARDEQYF.

The V and J genes are TRBV9 and TRBJ2-1, with D possibly being TRBD2 (6 bases). CDR1 is SGDLS, CDR2 YYNGEE, per germline. V lost 0 bases, J lost 8 bases, and 15 bases lay in between. This CDR3 is built from 15 residues. Here the CDR3 DNA reads TGTGCCAGCAGCGTAGCACTAGCTCCCGCGGATGAGCAGTTCTTC. Translating gives CASSVALAPADEQFF.

The genes are TRBV5-5 and TRBJ2-1; 9 bases fit TRBD2. There are 16 residues in the CDR3. J was trimmed by 9 bases and V by 3 bases; bases with no gene match: 13. Per the germline V gene, CDR1 is SGHKS and CDR2 is YYEKEE (reference sequence). This chain's CDR3 is CASSSWAASGNGEQFF. DNA of the CDR3: TGTGCCAGCAGCTCTTGGGCGGCTAGCGGGAATGGTGAGCAGTTCTTC.

The V call is TRBV9, the J call TRBJ1-1; unclear D gene. The V gene's germline CDR1 is SGDLS and CDR2 YYNGEE. The V gene lost 3 bases and the J gene lost 0 bases, with 6 bases spanning the gap. The CDR3 has 13 residues. CDR3 DNA sequence: TGTGCCAGCAGCGAAGCCTTGAACACTGAAGCTTTCTTT. Translation gives CASSEALNTEAFF.

This clone was observed many times. The J gene is TRBJ2-6, the V gene TRBV6-4; 10 bases match TRBD1. J lost 0 bases, V lost 4 bases, and 0 bases had no gene match. Germline loops: CDR1 MRHNA, CDR2 SNTAGT. This CDR3 spans 16 amino acids. In nucleotides, the CDR3 is TGTGCCAGCAGTGGGACAGGGGGCTCTGGGGCCAACGTCCTGACTTTC. This codes for CASSGTGGSGANVLTF.

The chain is built from TRBV10-3 and TRBJ2-3; D remains ambiguous. Germline V CDR1 and CDR2: ENHRY, SYGVKD. The length of the CDR3 is 14 residues. Trimming left V 6 bases short and J 0 bases short, with 10 bases between. The CDR3 loop reads CAIRGLSSTDTQYF. The CDR3 DNA reads as TGTGCCATCAGGGGCCTGAGCAGCACAGATACGCAGTATTTT.

The chain combines TRBV7-9 with TRBJ2-1; a possible D gene is TRBD2 (6 bases). Trimming took 3 bases from V and 5 from J, leaving 14 bases between them. The length of the CDR3 is 15 residues. Germline loops: CDR1 SEHNR, CDR2 FQNEAQ (reference sequence). CDR3 in DNA: TGTGCCAGCAGCTTGGCCGGGAGCCCTAACAATGAGCAGTTCTTC. The encoded protein is CASSLAGSPNNEQFF.

The chain links TRBV29-1 to TRBJ2-3; 8 bases agree with TRBD2. Germline V lookup: CDR1 SQVTM, CDR2 ANQGSEA. This CDR3 spans 13 amino acids. Trimming took 7 bases from V and 6 from J; bases not matched to a gene: 9. The CDR3 sequence is CSDRRGGRDTQYF. DNA of the CDR3: TGCAGCGATAGACGGGGGGGCCGGGATACGCAGTATTTT.

This clone was detected only a few times. The V call is TRBV11-2, the J call TRBJ2-2, with a tentative D call TRBD2 (6 bases). The CDR3 runs to 14 residues. Germline V CDR1 and CDR2: SGHAT, FQNNGV. The V gene lost 2 bases and the J gene lost 15 bases, with 19 bases spanning the gap. The CDR3 nucleotides read TGTGCCAGCAGCTTAAATCCTAGCGTGATAAGTTTGTTTTTT. Encoded protein: CASSLNPSVISLFF.

This clone is a singleton in its sample. V gene TRBV2 combines with J gene TRBJ2-3, with TRBD2 as a possible D gene (5 bases). V lost 3 bases and J 0 bases, leaving 13 bases between the germline ends. CDR3 size: 16 residues. The germline V gene encodes CDR1 SNHLY and CDR2 FYNNEI. CDR3 loop: CASSDGVQDSTDTQYF. The CDR3 DNA follows: TGTGCCAGCAGTGACGGGGTTCAGGATAGCACAGATACGCAGTATTTT.

For the CDR3, the DNA is TGTGCCATCAGGGACACCCCGAACACTGAAGCTTTCTTT. Its translation: CAIRDTPNTEAFF. V usage is TRBV10-3 and J usage is TRBJ1-1, with D possibly matching TRBD1 (5 bases). The CDR3 runs to 13 residues. Trimming removed 6 bases from V and 1 base from J, with 9 bases in between. The germline V gene has CDR1 ENHRY and CDR2 SYGVKD.

The genes are TRBV6-5 and TRBJ2-1, with 8 bases that match TRBD2. The junction had 6 bases not matched to a gene; V was cut back by 0 bases and J by 5 bases. The CDR3 runs to 16 residues. Germline V gene lookup returns CDR1 MNHEY and CDR2 SVGAGI. Written as DNA, the CDR3 is TGTGCCAGCAGTTACTCCCGGGGGGGTCTAAACAATGAGCAGTTCTTC. It is translated as CASSYSRGGLNNEQFF.

This chain links TRBV7-9 with TRBJ1-4, with 7 nucleotides matching TRBD1. CDR3 length: 15 amino acids. With V trimmed by 4 bases and J by 4 bases, 6 bases remained unmatched. Germline loops: CDR1 SEHNR, CDR2 FQNEAQ (reference sequence). The CDR3: CASSSKTGFNEKLFF. The CDR3 nucleotides are TGTGCCAGCAGCTCCAAGACAGGGTTTAATGAAAAACTGTTTTTT.

The gene calls are TRBV28 and TRBJ2-3, with 10 bases lining up with TRBD2. The germline V gene encodes CDR1 MDHEN and CDR2 SYDVKM. The CDR3 sequence is 17 residues long. After removal of 6 bases from V and 2 bases from J, the junction contained 11 bases not matched to a gene. In DNA, the CDR3 is TGTGCCAGCAGCCCCAGGACTAGCGGCTATTACACAGATACGCAGTATTTT. Amino acids: CASSPRTSGYYTDTQYF. The full variable domain, rest sourced from reference TRBV28 and TRBJ2-3, is DVKVTQSSRYLVKRTGEKVFLECVQDMDHENMFWYRQDPGLGLRLIYFSYDVKMKEKGDIPEGYSVSREKKERFSLILESASTNQTSMYLCASSPRTSGYYTDTQYFGPGTRLTVL.

The rearrangement uses TRBV10-3 and TRBJ1-1; D might be TRBD1 (6 bases). Trimming took off 3 bases at V and 7 bases at J, with 15 bases between the two ends. Looked up from germline, CDR1 is ENHRY and CDR2 is SYGVKD. The CDR3 is 14 residues long. The CDR3 loop is CAISDLARGGEAFF. In DNA, the CDR3 is TGTGCCATCAGTGATCTAGCTAGGGGGGGTGAAGCTTTCTTT.

This chain's CDR3 is CASSQESTGAREQYF. In nucleotides, the CDR3 is TGCGCCAGCAGCCAGGAATCAACAGGGGCGAGAGAGCAGTACTTC. The genes are TRBV4-1 and TRBJ2-7, with 7 bases lining up with TRBD1. There are 15 residues in the CDR3. CDR1 and CDR2 (germline): MGHRA, YSYEKL. The V segment lost 3 bases and the J segment 7 bases; nucleotides outside the gene matches: 12.

The V call is TRBV9, the J call TRBJ2-1, with 8 bases aligning to TRBD2. Losses at the gene ends were 3 bases for V and 7 bases for J; bases not matched to a gene: 12. The CDR3 has 16 amino acids. The germline CDR1 and CDR2 sequences are SGDLS and YYNGEE. The CDR3: CASSAAAGGLLNEQFF. CDR3 coding DNA: TGTGCCAGCAGCGCAGCGGCGGGGGGCCTCCTTAATGAGCAGTTCTTC.

This clone was counted between two and nine times. The chain links TRBV7-3 to TRBJ2-7; 9 nucleotides align to TRBD1. CDR3 length equals 16 residues. After removal of 5 bases from V and 5 bases from J, the junction contained 13 bases not matched to a gene. Germline CDR1 SGHTA, CDR2 FQGTGA. The CDR3 bases are TGTGCCAGCAGCCCGACCCGATCCGGGACAGGGCACGAGCAGTACTTC. This translates into CASSPTRSGTGHEQYF. Together with reference TRBV7-3 and TRBJ2-7, the CDR3 gives the full variable domain: GAGVSQTPSNKVTEKGKYVELRCDPISGHTALYWYRQSLGQGPEFLIYFQGTGAADDSGLPNDRFFAVRPEGSVSTLKIQRTERGDSAVYLCASSPTRSGTGHEQYFGPGTRLTVT.